A selection of T cell receptor beta chains follows, all from one sample in a study of cytomegalovirus exposure and HLA in healthy donors. TCRdb's copy holds only in-frame clones and misses some; the assay was immunoSEQ multiplex PCR. This table has about 94,000 clones, over 70% appearing once. Sequenced sample: PBMCs. These receptor sequences come from a man aged 25 to 45 in good health and CMV-seropositive. Each CDR3 is given with its conserved first and last residue. Each record gives: clone size, D gene, J gene, V gene, CDR3 DNA, CDR3 protein. D genes are given only for firm matches. A row's size may be missing; if present it is once, few, many or a size class.

NA NA TRBJ1-1 TRBV29-1 TGCAGCGTTGAAACATCACAGGGATCCACTGAAGCTTTCTTT CSVETSQGSTEAFF
NA NA TRBJ1-3 TRBV18 TGTGCCAGCTCACCAATCGATCAGGCCTCTGGAAACACCATATATTTT CASSPIDQASGNTIYF
once NA TRBJ2-7 TRBV7-9 TGTGCCAGCAGATCCCCCGACAGGGTGCGGGGCGAGCAGTACTTC CASRSPDRVRGEQYF
NA TRBD2 TRBJ2-5 TRBV7-2 TGTGCCAGCAGCTTAGGGGAGGGCCTCGAAGAGACCCAGTACTTC CASSLGEGLEETQYF
NA NA TRBJ2-7 TRBV9 TGTGCCAGCAGCCCCCAATCAGGGTTAGTCGCCTACGAGCAGTACTTC CASSPQSGLVAYEQYF
few NA TRBJ2-5 TRBV4-1 TGCGCCAGCAGCCAAGATTATAGCCCCGGGGCTAGCGCTCGTCAAGAGACCCAGTACTTC CASSQDYSPGASARQETQYF
NA NA TRBJ1-5 TRBV6-6 TGTGCCAGCAGCCCTACGGACGGACAGAATCAGCCCCAGCATTTT CASSPTDGQNQPQHF
NA NA TRBJ1-1 TRBV18 TGTGCCAGCTCACCAGAGACGGGGAACACTGAAGCTTTCTTT CASSPETGNTEAFF
few NA TRBJ2-7 TRBV6-1 TGTGCCAGTGCTGCGTCCTCCTACGAGCAGTACTTC CASAASSYEQYF
few TRBD2 TRBJ2-2 TRBV7-7 TGTGCCAGCACCCTAGGGACTAGCGGGCGTAGCGGGGCCGGGGAGCTGTTTTTT CASTLGTSGRSGAGELFF
once TRBD1 TRBJ2-7 TRBV28 TGTGCCAGCAGTCTCCGGACAGGGGGAGACGAGCAGTACTTC CASSLRTGGDEQYF
NA TRBD2 TRBJ2-1 TRBV4-2 TGTGCCAGCAGCCAGCTAACTATGAGCGCTAGCGGGGGCCTCAATGAGCAGTTCTTC CASSQLTMSASGGLNEQFF
few NA TRBJ2-2 TRBV11-3 TGTGCCAGCAGCTTAGCTCCGGGATCGGGGACCGGGGAGCTGTTTTTT CASSLAPGSGTGELFF
NA NA TRBJ2-3 TRBV6-4 TGTGCCAGCAGTGACTCGACAGGCGTAGATACGCAGTATTTT CASSDSTGVDTQYF
NA NA TRBJ2-7 TRBV30 TGTGCCTGGACCCCGGCAGGGTCCGAGCAGTACTTC CAWTPAGSEQYF
few TRBD2 TRBJ2-5 TRBV7-2 TGTGCCAGCAGCTTAGCATCCACTAGCGGCCAGACCCAGTACTTC CASSLASTSGQTQYF
NA NA TRBJ2-7 TRBV15 TGTGCCACCAGCAGAGGGGCAGGGCCTAGGGAGCAGTACTTC CATSRGAGPREQYF
NA NA TRBJ1-5 TRBV27 TGTGCCAGCAGCCGAGACCAGACATCCCAGCCCCAGCATTTT CASSRDQTSQPQHF
NA NA TRBJ1-1 TRBV29-1 TGCAGCGTTGCAGTCCAGGAGAACACTGAAGCTTTCTTT CSVAVQENTEAFF
NA TRBD1 TRBJ2-7 TRBV6-5 TGTGCCAGCAGTTCGACAGGGGCCGAACCGTTCTACGAGCAGTACTTC CASSSTGAEPFYEQYF
NA NA TRBJ1-1 TRBV27 TGTGCCAGCGGTCGGGGGGGCATGAACACTGAAGCTTTCTTT CASGRGGMNTEAFF
NA TRBD2 TRBJ2-7 TRBV29-1 TGCAGCGTTAGCGGGGACCACTACGAGCAGTACTTC CSVSGDHYEQYF
NA NA TRBJ1-2 TRBV21-1 TGTGCCACCATCAAAAACGGGGGGCGCAGGTATGGCTACACCTTC CATIKNGGRRYGYTF
NA NA TRBJ1-3 TRBV13 TGTGCCAGCAGCTTAATGCGGTTCTCTGGAAACACCATATATTTT CASSLMRFSGNTIYF